This TCR beta chain was recorded in a study of blood T cell repertoires in COVID-19. Overall study: Among Cohort 3 donors, those recovered had two negative PCRs, clearance, or symptom resolution. PBMCs, B-cell-depleted T cells, or T cells provided the cDNA or gDNA that made up the material. Samples taken during acute and convalescent COVID-19 were collected in the United States, Italy and Spain.

Authors' processing steps: Quantification of nucleated cells was approximated via reference gene primer amplification. Data came from immunoSEQ multiplex PCR; TCRdb stores just in-frame clones and leaves some out. V and J calls and clone size come straight from that table; D and trimming were deduced from the DNA. The sample consists of about 170,000 clones, around 79% of them appearing once. Sequenced sample: PBMCs or T cells enriched from blood (not recorded which). This receptor was identified in a woman in her 70s in a cohort exposed to, infected with or recovered from COVID-19 (not recorded which).

DNA for the CDR3: TGTGCCAGCAGCTGGACAGAGTTCAATCAGCCCCAGCATTTT. Its protein is CASSWTEFNQPQHF. The gene calls are TRBV5-8 and TRBJ1-5; D may be TRBD1 (6 bases). The V and J ends lost 3 bases and 3 bases respectively, with 10 bases between them. The CDR3 has 14 amino acids. CDR1 is SGHTS and CDR2 is YDEGEE in the germline V gene. Based on the CDR3 plus reference TRBV5-8 and TRBJ1-5, the full variable domain is EAGVTQSPTHLIKTRGQQATLRCSPISGHTSVYWYQQALGLGLQFLLWYDEGEERNRGNFPPRFSGRQFPNYSSELNVNALELEDSALYLCASSWTEFNQPQHFGDGTRLSIL.